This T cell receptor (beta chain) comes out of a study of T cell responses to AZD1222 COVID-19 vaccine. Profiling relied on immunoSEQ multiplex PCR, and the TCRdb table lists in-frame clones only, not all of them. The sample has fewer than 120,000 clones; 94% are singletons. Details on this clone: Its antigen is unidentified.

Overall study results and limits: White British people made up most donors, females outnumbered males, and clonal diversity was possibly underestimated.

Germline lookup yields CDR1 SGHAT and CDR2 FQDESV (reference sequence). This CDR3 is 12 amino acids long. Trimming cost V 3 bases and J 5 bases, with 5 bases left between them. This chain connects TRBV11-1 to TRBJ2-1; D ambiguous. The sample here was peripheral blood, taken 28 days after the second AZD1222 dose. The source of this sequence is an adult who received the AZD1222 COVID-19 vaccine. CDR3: CASSFEDNEQFF. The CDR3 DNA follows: TGTGCCAGCAGCTTTGAGGACAATGAGCAGTTCTTC.